This T cell receptor beta chain was profiled in a study of response to subunit inactivated influenza vaccine. This clonotype was detected ten times or more. Its target is unknown. The CDR3 runs to 14 residues. Trimming removed 5 bases at V and 4 bases at J, with 14 bases between. Study results and limitations: The authors suggested that every seasonal influenza vaccination recruits few new T cells.

One entry per CDR3 protein results from TCRdb running MiXCR on the RT-PCR reads. The sample comprises about 620,000 distinct CDR3 sequences, approximately 12% of which are singletons, and approximately 10% rests with the top ten. This chain connects TRBV12-3 or TRBV12-4 to TRBJ1-2, with a weak D call TRBD1 (5 bases). The sample was PBMCs from blood, taken on the day of vaccination. This TCR came from a man aged 50 to 60 who received an inactivated influenza vaccine. CDR3 loop: CASSDSASVYGYTF. DNA for the CDR3: TGTGCCAGCAGTGACAGCGCTTCTGTCTATGGCTACACCTTC.